The 16 T cell receptor beta chains given below trace back to one sample, sequenced in a study of T-cell memory formation after mild COVID-19. TCRdb redid the calling of the 5' RACE reads with MiXCR, one entry per CDR3 protein. This table holds about 57,000 distinct CDR3 sequences, 12% found once. The sample was PBMCs or a T cell subset sorted from them (not recorded which). Receptors originate from a man aged 18 to 29 who had mild COVID-19 (a few samples of this study predate the infection). Cell type and time point are not known.

V gene TRBV24-1 combines with J gene TRBJ2-1; D possibly corresponds to TRBD1 (6 bases). The germline CDR1 and CDR2 sequences are KGHDR and SFDVKD. CDR3 length: 15 residues. Trimming removed 4 bases from V and 4 bases from J, with 13 bases in between. In DNA, the CDR3 is TGTGCCACCAGTGACCAGGGGAAGGGTTACAATGAGCAGTTCTTC. Translation: CATSDQGKGYNEQFF.

This clonotype was counted ten times or more. V is TRBV9 and J is TRBJ2-3, with D unresolved. Germline CDR1 is SGDLS and CDR2 is YYNGEE. Trimming shortened V by 7 bases and J by 2 bases, and 8 bases separated the two germline ends. The CDR3 runs 12 residues. CDR3 protein: CASRRDTDTQYF. The CDR3 DNA reads as TGTGCCAGCCGTAGGGACACAGATACGCAGTATTTT. The complete variable domain, with remaining parts taken from reference TRBV9 and TRBJ2-3, reads DSGVTQTPKHLITATGQRVTLRCSPRSGDLSVYWYQQSLDQGLQFLIQYYNGEERAKGNILERFSAQQFPDLHSELNLSSLELGDSALYFCASRRDTDTQYFGPGTRLTVL.

This clonotype has more than one count but fewer than ten. This chain connects TRBV5-4 to TRBJ1-2; D remains unclear. Germline CDR1 SGHNT, CDR2 YYREEE (reference sequence). V lost 4 bases and J lost 8, with 12 bases in between. The CDR3 spans 12 residues. The CDR3 DNA reads TGTGCCAGCAGCACCACATCGAGAGGCTACACCTTC. Residues: CASSTTSRGYTF. The whole variable domain, filled in from reference TRBV5-4 and TRBJ1-2, reads ETGVTQSPTHLIKTRGQQVTLRCSSQSGHNTVSWYQQALGQGPQFIFQYYREEENGRGNFPPRFSGLQFPNYSSELNVNALELDDSALYLCASSTTSRGYTFGSGTRLTVV.

V usage is TRBV13 and J usage is TRBJ2-1; no reliable D call. From germline, CDR1 is PRHDT and CDR2 FYEKMQ (reference sequence). V was cut by 2 bases and J by 9 bases, with 17 bases left in between. The CDR3 sequence is 15 residues long. CDR3 region: CASSLRTVNDLEQFF. In DNA form, the CDR3 reads TGTGCCAGCAGCTTACGAACAGTCAATGACCTTGAGCAGTTCTTC. Combining the CDR3 with reference TRBV13 and TRBJ2-1 gives the whole variable domain AAGVIQSPRHLIKEKRETATLKCYPIPRHDTVYWYQQGPGQDPQFLISFYEKMQSDKGSIPDRFSAQQFSDYHSELNMSSLELGDSALYFCASSLRTVNDLEQFFGPGTRLTVL.

There are many counts of this clonotype. The V gene is TRBV6-2 or TRBV6-3, the J gene TRBJ2-3; unclear D gene. V gave up 2 bases and J gave up 0 bases, with 9 bases separating them. This CDR3 spans 15 amino acids. The germline gives CDR1 MNHEY, CDR2 SVGEGT. The CDR3 loop is CASSYIQSSTDTQYF. Written as DNA, the CDR3 is TGTGCCAGCAGTTACATACAGTCCAGCACAGATACGCAGTATTTT.

The sample holds a few counts of this clonotype. The J gene is TRBJ2-5, the V gene TRBV5-1; 9 positions match TRBD1. The V gene's germline CDR1 is SGHRS and CDR2 YFSETQ. V was pared by 3 bases and J by 2 bases, with 2 bases of the junction left unmatched. The CDR3 loop spans 14 amino acids. The CDR3 spells CASSSGQGQETQYF. The CDR3, as DNA: TGCGCCAGCAGCTCGGGACAGGGACAAGAGACCCAGTACTTC. The variable domain in full, completed from reference TRBV5-1 and TRBJ2-5, reads KAGVTQTPRYLIKTRGQQVTLSCSPISGHRSVSWYQQTPGQGLQFLFEYFSETQRNKGNFPGRFSGRQFSNSRSEMNVSTLELGDSALYLCASSSGQGQETQYFGPGTRLLVL.

This chain joins TRBV12-3 or TRBV12-4 and TRBJ1-3; D remains unclear. V lost 6 bases, J lost 0 bases, and 12 bases lay in between. The CDR3 runs 15 residues. CDR3 in amino acids: CASSVDGRSGNTIYF. The CDR3 region has the DNA TGTGCCAGCAGCGTGGACGGACGCTCTGGAAACACCATATATTTT.

This clonotype was found many times. V and J are TRBV29-1 and TRBJ2-5; D could derive from TRBD1 or TRBD2 (5 bases each). The CDR3 covers 14 residues. Germline V gene lookup returns CDR1 SQVTM and CDR2 ANQGSEA. Deletions cut 6 bases from V and 2 bases from J, with 16 bases between. CDR3 in DNA: TGCAGCGTCCCGCTTGGGGGTTATCAAGAGACCCAGTACTTC. Protein: CSVPLGGYQETQYF. Combining the CDR3 with reference TRBV29-1 and TRBJ2-5 gives the whole variable domain SAVISQKPSRDICQRGTSLTIQCQVDSQVTMMFWYRQQPGQSLTLIATANQGSEATYESGFVIDKFPISRPNLTFSTLTVSNMSPEDSSIYLCSVPLGGYQETQYFGPGTRLLVL.

This clonotype was recorded a few times. The genes are TRBV7-9 and TRBJ2-5; TRBD2 matches at 11 bases. Germline assignment: CDR1 SEHNR and CDR2 FQNEAQ (reference sequence). The CDR3 runs to 15 residues. The V segment lost 2 bases and the J segment 5 bases; nucleotides outside the gene matches: 4. CDR3 residues: CASSLLLAGGETQYF. CDR3 bases: TGTGCCAGCAGCTTACTCCTAGCGGGGGGCGAGACCCAGTACTTC. The full variable domain, its missing parts supplied by reference TRBV7-9 and TRBJ2-5, is DTGVSQNPRHKITKRGQNVTFRCDPISEHNRLYWYRQTLGQGPEFLTYFQNEAQLEKSRLLSDRFSAERPKGSFSTLEIQRTEQGDSAMYLCASSLLLAGGETQYFGPGTRLLVL.

This clonotype was picked up a small number of times. The chain employs TRBV4-3 and TRBJ2-2, with a tentative D call TRBD2 (5 bases). The CDR3 runs to 14 residues. Trimming removed 2 bases from V and 4 bases from J, with 8 bases in between. The germline V gene has CDR1 LGHNA and CDR2 YSLEER. CDR3: CASSQRRLTGELFF. The CDR3 DNA is TGCGCCAGCAGCCAACGGAGGCTCACCGGGGAGCTGTTTTTT.

Many counts were recorded for this clonotype. V usage is TRBV10-3 and J usage is TRBJ2-5; no firm D call. The V end was cut by 10 bases, the J end by 3 bases, with 12 bases between. The CDR3 consists of 12 residues. Germline values: CDR1 ENHRY, CDR2 SYGVKD. The CDR3 coding sequence is TGTGCCACCTCGGAAGGCGAAGAGACCCAGTACTTC. Its protein product is CATSEGEETQYF.

This clonotype has only a few counts. The rearrangement joins TRBV6-1 to TRBJ1-3, with TRBD1 matching 7 bases. The trim removed 10 bases at V and 0 bases at J, leaving 6 bases unmatched. This CDR3 contains 14 residues. The germline V gene encodes CDR1 MNHNS and CDR2 SASEGT. The CDR3 sequence is CAIFGTDSGNTIYF. For the CDR3, the DNA is TGTGCCATCTTCGGGACAGACTCTGGAAACACCATATATTTT.

In its sample, this clonotype was seen many times. The J gene is TRBJ2-2, the V gene TRBV5-1; D may be TRBD2 (6 bases). Looked up from germline, CDR1 is SGHRS and CDR2 is YFSETQ. The CDR3 is 15 amino acids. V shed 8 bases and J shed 0 bases, with 14 bases lying between them. CDR3 amino acids: CASQPGGTNTGELFF. In DNA form, the CDR3 reads TGCGCCAGTCAACCTGGGGGGACGAACACCGGGGAGCTGTTTTTT.

The V gene is TRBV5-1, the J gene TRBJ1-1; D is perhaps TRBD1 (5 bases). The V and J ends lost 0 bases and 1 base respectively, with 13 bases between them. The CDR3 extends over 16 amino acids. The germline gives CDR1 SGHRS, CDR2 YFSETQ. The CDR3 DNA follows: TGCGCCAGCAGCTTGGCTCAGGGTATCGAGAACACTGAAGCTTTCTTT. Amino acids: CASSLAQGIENTEAFF.

This clonotype occurred a few times. The rearrangement uses TRBV3-1 and TRBJ2-5; 8 bases agree with TRBD1. The CDR3 contains 14 residues. V was clipped by 6 bases and J by 5 bases; unmatched bases: 8. The germline gives CDR1 LGHDT, CDR2 YNNKEL (reference sequence). CDR3 in amino acids: CASRKGQGLETQYF. Here the CDR3 DNA reads TGTGCCAGCAGAAAAGGACAGGGACTGGAGACCCAGTACTTC.

V gene TRBV21-1 combines with J gene TRBJ1-2; the DNA was not used to check the table's D call, TRBD1. TRBV21-1 corresponds to a pseudogene. The CDR3 sequence is 15 residues long. The chain's CDR3 is CASSPGVLLPYGYTF. The CDR3, as DNA: TGTGCCAGCAGCCCCGGGGTCCTTCTCCCCTATGGCTACACCTTC.